The present TCR beta chain was sequenced within a study of blood T cells in healthy people across ages. General study results and limits: Both higher diversity and more naive CD4+ cells marked long-lived donors when set against aged donors.

This clonotype came up a few times. What it recognizes is unknown. Germline V gene data show CDR1 as SGHTA and CDR2 as FQGNSA. The CDR3 is 16 amino acids. V was pared by 5 bases and J by 5 bases, with 19 bases between. Then a second PCR, running roughly 7 to 11 cycles, was carried out with a sample-barcoded 5' primer and a J-beta primer mix. TCRdb reanalysed the 5' RACE reads using MiXCR and keeps one entry per CDR3 protein. The repertoire consists of approximately 360,000 distinct CDR3 sequences, with approximately 51% occurring once and the leading ten covering 45% to 55%. Healthy Caucasian individuals from Russia aged about 6 to 95 were enrolled as donors.

This chain connects TRBV7-2 to TRBJ2-1, with D perhaps TRBD2 (7 bases). What was sequenced was blood. The clonotype originates from a man in his fifties or sixties in good health. CDR3 loop: CASSPSSGGGDNEQFF. Here the CDR3 DNA reads TGTGCCAGCAGCCCCTCTAGCGGAGGGGGGGACAATGAGCAGTTCTTC.